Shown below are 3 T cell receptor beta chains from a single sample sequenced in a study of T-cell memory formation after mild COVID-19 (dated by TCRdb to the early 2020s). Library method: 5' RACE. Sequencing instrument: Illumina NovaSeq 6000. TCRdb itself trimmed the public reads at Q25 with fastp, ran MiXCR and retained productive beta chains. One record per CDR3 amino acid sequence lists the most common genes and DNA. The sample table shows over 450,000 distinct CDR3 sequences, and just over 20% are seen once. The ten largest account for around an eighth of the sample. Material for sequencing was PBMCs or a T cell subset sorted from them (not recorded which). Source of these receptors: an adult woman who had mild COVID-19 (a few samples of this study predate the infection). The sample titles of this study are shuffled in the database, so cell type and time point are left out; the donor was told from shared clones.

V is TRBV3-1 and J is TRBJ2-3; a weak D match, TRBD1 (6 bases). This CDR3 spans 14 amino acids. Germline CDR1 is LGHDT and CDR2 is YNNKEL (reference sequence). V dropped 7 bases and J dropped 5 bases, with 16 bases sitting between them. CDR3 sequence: CASTLTAGEDTQYF. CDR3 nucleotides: TGTGCCAGCACTTTGACCGCAGGGGAAGATACGCAGTATTTT.

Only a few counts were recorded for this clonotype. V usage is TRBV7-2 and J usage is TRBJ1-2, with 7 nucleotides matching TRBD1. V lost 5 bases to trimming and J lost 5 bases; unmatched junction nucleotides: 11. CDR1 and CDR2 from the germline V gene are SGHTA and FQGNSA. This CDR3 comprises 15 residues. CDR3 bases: TGTGCCAGCAGCGATCCGACAGGGATGGGGTATGGCTACACCTTC. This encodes CASSDPTGMGYGYTF.

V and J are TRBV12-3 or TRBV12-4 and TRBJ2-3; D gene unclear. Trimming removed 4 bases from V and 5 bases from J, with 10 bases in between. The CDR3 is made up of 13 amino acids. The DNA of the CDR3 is TGTGCCAGCAGTTATATAGGGCGAGATACGCAGTATTTT. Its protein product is CASSYIGRDTQYF.